This T cell receptor (beta chain) was obtained from a study of blood T cell repertoires in COVID-19. Overall study context: From the United States, Italy and Spain came samples of acute and convalescent COVID-19. PBMCs, B-cell-depleted T cells, or T cells provided the cDNA or gDNA that made up the material.

How the authors handled the data: Reference gene primer amplification yielded estimated nucleated cell counts. TCRdb keeps only in-frame clones here, not all; method: immunoSEQ multiplex PCR. D and trimming were read from the DNA, whereas the V and J calls and clone size are those reported in that table. The sample consists of about 290,000 clones, roughly 90% of them appearing once. The CDR3 is 14 residues long. V lost 3 bases to trimming and J lost 7 bases, with 15 bases between them. The germline gives CDR1 MNHNS, CDR2 SASEGT. The TCR was taken from a man aged 35 to 55 with acute or convalescent COVID-19. The chain joins TRBV6-1 to TRBJ2-5; weak D call: TRBD2 (5 bases). The sample consisted of peripheral blood. CDR3 in amino acids: CASSDPRVGGTQYF. The DNA of the CDR3 is TGTGCCAGCAGTGACCCGCGGGTCGGCGGGACCCAGTACTTC.